Shown below are 25 T cell receptor beta chains from a single sample sequenced in a study of CD8 T cells in ankylosing spondylitis. One entry per CDR3 protein results from TCRdb running MiXCR on the 5' RACE reads. The sample yields 300,000 to 350,000 distinct CDR3 sequences, about 20% seen once. Sequencing was performed on blood, either unsorted or a sorted T cell fraction (not recorded which). These receptors were taken from a female donor with ankylosing spondylitis or in good health (not recorded which).

The chain couples TRBV11-2 to TRBJ2-1; TRBD1 aligns across 7 bases. Germline V CDR1 and CDR2: SGHAT, FQNNGV. CDR3 length: 19 residues. With V trimmed by 1 base and J by 7 bases, 19 bases remained unmatched. The CDR3 loop is CASSLVRGLGQSRGNEQFF. In DNA form, the CDR3 reads TGTGCCAGCAGCTTAGTTCGGGGATTGGGACAGTCTAGGGGGAATGAGCAGTTCTTC.

This clonotype was observed a handful of times. The chain links TRBV5-1 to TRBJ2-1; the match to TRBD2 covers 12 bases. Germline trimming cut 4 bases from V and 8 bases from J; bases unmatched to any gene: 7. CDR1 SGHRS and CDR2 YFSETQ come from the germline V gene. This CDR3 has 15 residues. The DNA for the CDR3 is TGCGCCAGCAGCCCTCGACTAGCGGGAGCTTATGAGCAGTTCTTC. Amino acid sequence: CASSPRLAGAYEQFF.

This clonotype was counted a few times. The V call is TRBV7-6, the J call TRBJ2-1, with a weak D call TRBD2 (6 bases). The CDR3 has 13 residues. CDR1 and CDR2 from the germline V gene are SGHVS and FNYEAQ. Trimming took 5 bases from V and 7 from J, leaving 12 bases between them. CDR3 bases: TGTGCCAGCAGCCAAGGGACTCGGAATGAGCAGTTCTTC. Encoded protein: CASSQGTRNEQFF. The variable domain in full, with the rest retrieved from reference TRBV7-6 and TRBJ2-1, is GAGVSQSPRYKVTKRGQDVALRCDPISGHVSLYWYRQALGQGPEFLTYFNYEAQQDKSGLPNDRFSAERPEGSISTLTIQRTEQRDSAMYRCASSQGTRNEQFFGPGTRLTVL.

This clonotype was detected only a few times. The rearrangement joins TRBV7-2 to TRBJ2-1; 7 nucleotides agree with TRBD2. The CDR3 contains 14 residues. From germline, CDR1 is SGHTA and CDR2 FQGNSA. Trimming took 2 bases from V and 3 from J; bases not matched to a gene: 1. The CDR3 region is CASSLSGVYNEQFF. The CDR3 DNA follows: TGTGCCAGCAGCTTAAGCGGGGTCTACAATGAGCAGTTCTTC. Full variable domain (missing parts from reference TRBV7-2 and TRBJ2-1): GAGVSQSPSNKVTEKGKDVELRCDPISGHTALYWYRQSLGQGLEFLIYFQGNSAPDKSGLPSDRFSAERTGGSVSTLTIQRTQQEDSAVYLCASSLSGVYNEQFFGPGTRLTVL.

This clonotype was detected ten times or more. The V and J genes are TRBV29-1 and TRBJ2-7; 10 nucleotides align to TRBD2. Germline values: CDR1 SQVTM, CDR2 ANQGSEA. The CDR3 length is 13 residues. Losses at the gene ends were 6 bases for V and 0 bases for J; bases not matched to a gene: 2. The CDR3 sequence is CSVGLAVSYEQYF. In DNA, the CDR3 is TGCAGCGTAGGACTAGCGGTCTCCTACGAGCAGTACTTC.

The chain combines TRBV20-1 with TRBJ2-7; D may correspond to TRBD1 or TRBD2 (6 bases each). There are 12 residues in the CDR3. V was pared by 8 bases and J by 0 bases, with 11 bases between. Germline values: CDR1 DFQATT, CDR2 SNEGSKA (reference sequence). The CDR3 sequence is CSTGASSYEQYF. The CDR3 nucleotides are TGCAGTACGGGGGCCAGCTCCTACGAGCAGTACTTC.

The genes are TRBV12-3 or TRBV12-4 and TRBJ1-2; maybe TRBD1 (5 bases). CDR3 length: 15 amino acids. V lost 4 bases to trimming and J lost 8 bases, with 20 bases between them. The CDR3 region has the DNA TGTGCCAGCAGTTCTACCACAGGCCCCCAGGTGGGCTACACCTTC. Its translation is CASSSTTGPQVGYTF.

This clonotype was seen repeatedly, ten times or more. The chain is built from TRBV29-1 and TRBJ2-7, with D possibly matching TRBD1 (6 bases). From germline, CDR1 is SQVTM and CDR2 ANQGSEA. The V gene lost 7 bases and the J gene lost 3 bases, with 16 bases spanning the gap. This CDR3 is built from 13 residues. This chain's CDR3 is CSAGEGHRYEQYF. For the CDR3, the DNA is TGCAGCGCTGGCGAGGGACACCGCTACGAGCAGTACTTC.

This chain uses TRBV6-2 or TRBV6-3 with TRBJ2-6, with D uncertain. The CDR3 runs 13 residues. Germline assignment: CDR1 MNHEY and CDR2 SVGEGT. V gave up 8 bases and J gave up 1 base, with 6 bases separating them. The CDR3 DNA reads TGTGCCAGCCGCATGTCTGGGGCCAACGTCCTGACTTTC. This sequence encodes CASRMSGANVLTF.

CDR3 DNA: TGTGCCACCGGGTGGCCTGGACTAGTCGGTTTCGTGGAGCAGTTCTTC. It codes for CATGWPGLVGFVEQFF. The chain couples TRBV6-2 or TRBV6-3 to TRBJ2-1; 7 bases map to TRBD2. From germline, CDR1 is MNHEY and CDR2 SVGEGT. V gave up 10 bases and J gave up 10 bases; unmatched junction bases: 22. The CDR3 contains 16 residues.

In its sample, this clonotype was seen a few times. The chain uses TRBV4-2 and TRBJ1-2; the D is unclear. This CDR3 is 14 amino acids long. Germline CDR1 is LGHNA and CDR2 is YNFKEQ. With 1 base removed from V and 8 bases from J, the gap between germline ends came to 14 bases. CDR3 sequence: CASSQVKGVGGYTF. CDR3 sequence (DNA): TGTGCCAGCAGCCAAGTTAAGGGTGTGGGCGGCTACACCTTC.

V and J are TRBV20-1 and TRBJ1-5; the D is unclear. V lost 3 bases, J lost 5 bases, and 5 bases lay in between. This CDR3 has 11 amino acids. Germline V gives CDR1 DFQATT, CDR2 SNEGSKA (reference sequence). The chain's CDR3 is CSASFDQPQHF. The CDR3 nucleotides read TGCAGTGCTAGCTTCGATCAGCCCCAGCATTTT.

CDR3 sequence reads: CSASLAGAAYNEQFF. The CDR3 region has the DNA TGCAGTGCTTCTTTAGCGGGCGCAGCATACAATGAGCAGTTCTTC. The gene calls are TRBV20-1 and TRBJ2-1, with 7 bases identical to TRBD2. V shed 5 bases and J 4 bases; nucleotides not matched to a gene: 11. This CDR3 has 15 residues. Germline CDR1 DFQATT, CDR2 SNEGSKA (reference sequence).

In this sample, this clonotype turned up many times. The V gene is TRBV29-1, the J gene TRBJ2-5; 10 bases align to TRBD1. This CDR3 is built from 13 residues. After removal of 8 bases from V and 5 bases from J, the junction contained 8 bases not matched to a gene. In germline, CDR1 is SQVTM, CDR2 ANQGSEA. The chain's CDR3 is CSTGTGADETQYF. CDR3 DNA: TGCAGCACGGGGACAGGGGCGGACGAGACCCAGTACTTC.

Ten or more counts support this clonotype. This chain links TRBV12-3 or TRBV12-4 with TRBJ1-1; D remains unclear. V lost 7 bases, J lost 8 bases, and 17 bases lay in between. The CDR3 is 13 residues long. CDR3 in amino acids: CASTLSWSREAFF. CDR3 in DNA: TGTGCCAGCACCCTGTCCTGGAGTCGGGAAGCTTTCTTT.

This clonotype has a count of ten or more. V usage is TRBV6-2 or TRBV6-3 and J usage is TRBJ2-2; the D gene is possibly TRBD1 (5 bases). CDR3 length equals 12 residues. Germline CDR1 MNHEY, CDR2 SVGEGT. Between the trimmed V and J ends, which lost 7 bases and 4 bases, there was a span of 7 bases. CDR3 region: CASTQGTGELFF. The CDR3 DNA is TGTGCCAGCACCCAGGGCACCGGGGAGCTGTTTTTT.

This clonotype was picked up a small number of times. The chain carries TRBV5-1 and TRBJ2-6; no definite D call. CDR1 SGHRS and CDR2 YFSETQ come from the germline V gene. The V end was cut by 4 bases, the J end by 4 bases, with 15 bases between. CDR3 length: 16 residues. CDR3 coding DNA: TGCGCCAGCAGCCCCCCAGAAGGTTCAGGGGCCAACGTCCTGACTTTC. It translates to CASSPPEGSGANVLTF.

The chain joins TRBV28 to TRBJ2-7; D perhaps matches TRBD2 (6 bases). This CDR3 spans 12 amino acids. Germline CDR1 is MDHEN and CDR2 is SYDVKM. V lost 5 bases and J 3 bases, leaving 8 bases between the germline ends. The chain's CDR3 is CASSGGFYEQYF. In DNA form, the CDR3 reads TGTGCCAGCAGTGGGGGGTTCTACGAGCAGTACTTC.

The V and J genes are TRBV5-1 and TRBJ1-6, with TRBD1 matching over 8 bases. V dropped 1 base and J dropped 5; count of bases not matched to a gene: 5. The CDR3 extends over 16 amino acids. Germline-derived CDR1 and CDR2 are SGHRS and YFSETQ. This chain's CDR3 is CASSLLRQGNNSPLHF. The CDR3 DNA reads as TGCGCCAGCAGCTTGCTCCGACAGGGGAATAATTCACCCCTCCACTTT.

This clonotype was found many times. The V and J genes are TRBV12-3 or TRBV12-4 and TRBJ1-1; D unresolved. V was pared by 5 bases and J by 4 bases, with 14 bases between. The CDR3 runs 14 residues. CDR3 residues: CASSLLRSGTEAFF. The CDR3 DNA is TGTGCCAGCAGTCTGCTGCGGTCGGGCACTGAAGCTTTCTTT.

This clonotype occurred a few times. The chain couples TRBV7-9 to TRBJ2-3, with no clear D. The germline V gene encodes CDR1 SEHNR and CDR2 FQNEAQ (reference sequence). Trimming removed 5 bases from V and 0 bases from J, with 18 bases in between. The CDR3 has 17 residues. CDR3 residues: CASSPPLRSQSTDTQYF. CDR3 coding DNA: TGTGCCAGCAGCCCCCCTCTGAGGAGCCAAAGCACAGATACGCAGTATTTT.

The rearrangement uses TRBV6-5 and TRBJ2-1, with D unresolved. This CDR3 region has 14 residues. With 0 bases removed from V and 5 bases from J, the gap between germline ends came to 8 bases. Germline V gene lookup returns CDR1 MNHEY and CDR2 SVGAGI. The CDR3 sequence: CASSYSRLNNEQFF. The CDR3 nucleotides are TGTGCCAGCAGTTACTCGCGGCTGAACAATGAGCAGTTCTTC.

The sample holds a few counts of this clonotype. The chain couples TRBV20-1 to TRBJ2-1, with D perhaps TRBD2 (5 bases). The CDR3 is 14 amino acids. Trimming removed 6 bases at V and 5 bases at J, with 17 bases between. Germline V lookup: CDR1 DFQATT, CDR2 SNEGSKA (reference sequence). The CDR3 DNA reads as TGCAGTGCCGAGCCTCCCGGGATCAACAATGAGCAGTTCTTC. It encodes CSAEPPGINNEQFF.

This clonotype has just a few counts. The V call is TRBV7-7, the J call TRBJ2-1; D is uncertain. This CDR3 has 15 residues. Trimming removed 3 bases from V and 6 bases from J, with 15 bases in between. Germline CDR1 and CDR2: SSHAT and FNYEAQ (reference sequence). The chain's CDR3 is CASSLVQRLVNEQFF. CDR3 sequence (DNA): TGTGCCAGCAGCTTGGTACAGCGCCTCGTCAATGAGCAGTTCTTC.

V gene TRBV5-4 combines with J gene TRBJ2-6, with a possible D match to TRBD1 (6 bases). Germline V lookup: CDR1 SGHNT, CDR2 YYREEE (reference sequence). V dropped 4 bases and J dropped 5 bases, with 16 bases sitting between them. This CDR3 is built from 16 residues. The CDR3 bases are TGTGCCAGCAGCATCTCACAGGGTTACTGGGCCAACGTCCTGACTTTC. Protein sequence: CASSISQGYWANVLTF.